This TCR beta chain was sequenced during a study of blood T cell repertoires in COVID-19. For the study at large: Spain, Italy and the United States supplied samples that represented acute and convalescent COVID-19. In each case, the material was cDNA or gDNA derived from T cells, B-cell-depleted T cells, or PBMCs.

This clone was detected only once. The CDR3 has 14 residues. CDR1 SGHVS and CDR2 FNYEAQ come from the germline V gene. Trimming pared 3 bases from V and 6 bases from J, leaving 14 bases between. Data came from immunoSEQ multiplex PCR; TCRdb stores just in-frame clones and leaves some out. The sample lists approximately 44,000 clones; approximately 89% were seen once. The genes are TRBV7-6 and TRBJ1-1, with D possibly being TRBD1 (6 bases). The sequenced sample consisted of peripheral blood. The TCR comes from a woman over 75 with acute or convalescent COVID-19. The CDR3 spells CASSFLRQDPEAFF. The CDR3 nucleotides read TGTGCCAGCAGCTTTCTTAGACAGGATCCTGAAGCTTTCTTT.